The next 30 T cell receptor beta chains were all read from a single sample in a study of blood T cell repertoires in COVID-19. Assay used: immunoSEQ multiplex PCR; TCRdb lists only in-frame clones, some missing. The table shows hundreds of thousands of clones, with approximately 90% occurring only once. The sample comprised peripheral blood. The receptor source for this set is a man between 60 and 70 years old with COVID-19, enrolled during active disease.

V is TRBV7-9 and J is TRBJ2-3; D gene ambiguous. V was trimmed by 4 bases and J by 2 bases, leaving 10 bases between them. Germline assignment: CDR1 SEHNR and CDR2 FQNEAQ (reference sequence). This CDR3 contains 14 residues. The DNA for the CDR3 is TGTGCCAGCAGCTCTCTAGACTTCACAGATACGCAGTATTTT. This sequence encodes CASSSLDFTDTQYF. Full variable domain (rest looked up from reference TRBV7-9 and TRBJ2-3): DTGVSQNPRHKITKRGQNVTFRCDPISEHNRLYWYRQTLGQGPEFLTYFQNEAQLEKSRLLSDRFSAERPKGSFSTLEIQRTEQGDSAMYLCASSSLDFTDTQYFGPGTRLTVL.

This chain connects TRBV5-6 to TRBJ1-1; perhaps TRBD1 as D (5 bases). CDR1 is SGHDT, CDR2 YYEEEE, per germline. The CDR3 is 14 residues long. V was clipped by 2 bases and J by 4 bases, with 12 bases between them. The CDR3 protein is CASSFWGVVTEAFF. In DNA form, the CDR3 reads TGTGCCAGCAGCTTCTGGGGGGTGGTCACTGAAGCTTTCTTT.

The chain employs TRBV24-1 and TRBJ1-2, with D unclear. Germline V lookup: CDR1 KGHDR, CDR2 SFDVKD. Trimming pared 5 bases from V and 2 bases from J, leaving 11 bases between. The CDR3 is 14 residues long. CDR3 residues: CATSAGEANYGYTF. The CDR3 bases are TGTGCCACCAGTGCCGGGGAGGCGAACTATGGCTACACCTTC.

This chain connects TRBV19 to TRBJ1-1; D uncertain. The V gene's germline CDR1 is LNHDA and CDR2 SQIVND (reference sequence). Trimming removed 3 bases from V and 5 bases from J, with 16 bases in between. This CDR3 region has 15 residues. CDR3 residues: CASSMGTLGRTEAFF. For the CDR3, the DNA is TGTGCCAGTAGTATGGGTACCCTAGGGAGGACTGAAGCTTTCTTT.

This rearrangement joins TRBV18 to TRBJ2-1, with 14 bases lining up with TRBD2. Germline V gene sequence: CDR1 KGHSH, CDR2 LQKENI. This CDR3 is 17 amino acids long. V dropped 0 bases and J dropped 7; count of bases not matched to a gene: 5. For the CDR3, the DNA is TGTGCCAGCTCACCACCCGTCGGGACTAGCGGGAGTAATGAGCAGTTCTTC. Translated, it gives CASSPPVGTSGSNEQFF.

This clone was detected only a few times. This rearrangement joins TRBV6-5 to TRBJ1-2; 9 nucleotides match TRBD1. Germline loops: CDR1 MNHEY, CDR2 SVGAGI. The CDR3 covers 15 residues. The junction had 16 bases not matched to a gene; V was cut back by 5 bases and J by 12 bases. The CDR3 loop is CASSPHHPGQGGHTF. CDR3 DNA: TGTGCCAGCAGTCCGCACCACCCGGGACAGGGTGGGCACACCTTC.

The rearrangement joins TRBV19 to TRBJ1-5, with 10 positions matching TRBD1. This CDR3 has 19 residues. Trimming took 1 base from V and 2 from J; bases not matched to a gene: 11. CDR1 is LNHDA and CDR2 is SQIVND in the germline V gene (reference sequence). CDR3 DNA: TGTGCCAGTAGTATAGGTAGGGGACAGGGGCAAAGGGGCAATCAGCCCCAGCATTTT. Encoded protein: CASSIGRGQGQRGNQPQHF.

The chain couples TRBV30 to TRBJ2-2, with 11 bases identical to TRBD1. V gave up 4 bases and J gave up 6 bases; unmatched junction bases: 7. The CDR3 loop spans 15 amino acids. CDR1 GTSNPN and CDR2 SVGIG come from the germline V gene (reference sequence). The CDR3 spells CAWTGQGAAAGELFF. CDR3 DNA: TGTGCCTGGACTGGACAGGGGGCAGCGGCCGGGGAGCTGTTTTTT.

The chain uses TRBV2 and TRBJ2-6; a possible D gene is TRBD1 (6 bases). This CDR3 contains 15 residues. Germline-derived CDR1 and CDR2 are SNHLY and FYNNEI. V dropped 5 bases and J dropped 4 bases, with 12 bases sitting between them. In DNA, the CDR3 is TGTGCCAGCAGTCCCCAGGGGCTGGGGGCCAACGTCCTGACTTTC. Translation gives CASSPQGLGANVLTF. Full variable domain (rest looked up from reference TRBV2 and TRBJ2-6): EPEVTQTPSHQVTQMGQEVILRCVPISNHLYFYWYRQILGQKVEFLVSFYNNEISEKSEIFDDQFSVERPDGSNFTLKIRSTKLEDSAMYFCASSPQGLGANVLTFGAGSRLTVL.

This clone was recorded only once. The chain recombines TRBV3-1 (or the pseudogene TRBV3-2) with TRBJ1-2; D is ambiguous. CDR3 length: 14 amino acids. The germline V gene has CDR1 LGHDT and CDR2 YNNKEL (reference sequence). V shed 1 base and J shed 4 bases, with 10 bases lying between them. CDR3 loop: CASSQGYSSYGYTF. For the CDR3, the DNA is TGTGCCAGCAGCCAAGGCTACAGCTCCTATGGCTACACCTTC.

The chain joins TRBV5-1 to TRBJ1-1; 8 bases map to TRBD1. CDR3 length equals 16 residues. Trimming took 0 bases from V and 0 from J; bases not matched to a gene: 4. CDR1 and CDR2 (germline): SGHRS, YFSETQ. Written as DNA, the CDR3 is TGCGCCAGCAGCTTGGCGGGACAGGTTATGAACACTGAAGCTTTCTTT. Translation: CASSLAGQVMNTEAFF.

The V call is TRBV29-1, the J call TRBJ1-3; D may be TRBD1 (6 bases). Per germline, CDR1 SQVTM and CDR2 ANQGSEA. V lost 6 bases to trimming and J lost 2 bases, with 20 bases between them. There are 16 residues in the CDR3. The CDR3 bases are TGCAGCGTGGCCTCGGGACAAGCGCCCGCTGGAAACACCATATATTTT. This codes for CSVASGQAPAGNTIYF.

The chain's CDR3 is CASSLVGGTYNEQFF. The CDR3 nucleotides are TGTGCCAGCAGCTTAGTTGGGGGGACCTACAATGAGCAGTTCTTC. This chain joins TRBV11-3 and TRBJ2-1, with D maybe TRBD2 (6 bases). The length of the CDR3 is 15 residues. V shed 1 base and J shed 2 bases, with 9 bases lying between them. Per the germline V gene, CDR1 is SGHNT and CDR2 is YENEEA.

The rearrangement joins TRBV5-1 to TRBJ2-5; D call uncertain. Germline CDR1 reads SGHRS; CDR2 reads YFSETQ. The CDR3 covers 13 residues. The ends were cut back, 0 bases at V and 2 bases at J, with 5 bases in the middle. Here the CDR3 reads CASSLGPQETQYF. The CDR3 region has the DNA TGCGCCAGCAGCTTGGGGCCACAAGAGACCCAGTACTTC.

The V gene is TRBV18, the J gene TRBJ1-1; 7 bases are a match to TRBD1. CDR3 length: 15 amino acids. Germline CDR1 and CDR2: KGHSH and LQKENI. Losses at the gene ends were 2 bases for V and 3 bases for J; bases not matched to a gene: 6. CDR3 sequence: CASSPVRGLDTEAFF. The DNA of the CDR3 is TGTGCCAGCTCACCAGTAAGGGGGCTGGACACTGAAGCTTTCTTT.

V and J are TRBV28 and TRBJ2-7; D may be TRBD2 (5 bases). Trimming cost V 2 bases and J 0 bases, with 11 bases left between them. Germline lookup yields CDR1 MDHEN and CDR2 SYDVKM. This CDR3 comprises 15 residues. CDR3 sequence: CASSLDQRSSYEQYF. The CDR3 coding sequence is TGTGCCAGCAGTTTAGACCAGCGGAGCTCCTACGAGCAGTACTTC.

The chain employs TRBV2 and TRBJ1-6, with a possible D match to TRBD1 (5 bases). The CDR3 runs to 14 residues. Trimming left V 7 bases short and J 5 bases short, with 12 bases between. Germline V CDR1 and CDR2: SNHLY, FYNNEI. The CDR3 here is CASKGYLDNSPLHF. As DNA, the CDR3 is TGTGCCAGCAAGGGGTATTTAGATAATTCACCCCTCCACTTT.

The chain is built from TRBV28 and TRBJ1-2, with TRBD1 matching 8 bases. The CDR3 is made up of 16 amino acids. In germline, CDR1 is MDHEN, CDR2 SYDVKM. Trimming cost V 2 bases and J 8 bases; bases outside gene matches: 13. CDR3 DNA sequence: TGTGCCAGCAGTTTACCCACCCCGAGGACAGGGTTCGGCTACACCTTC. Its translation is CASSLPTPRTGFGYTF.

CDR3 residues: CASSLISAGSYNEQFF. In nucleotides, the CDR3 is TGTGCCAGCAGTTTAATATCAGCGGGGTCTTACAATGAGCAGTTCTTC. The chain carries TRBV28 and TRBJ2-1, with 7 bases lining up with TRBD2. The V gene's germline CDR1 is MDHEN and CDR2 SYDVKM. This CDR3 is built from 16 residues. V was pared by 2 bases and J by 4 bases, with 8 bases of the junction left unmatched.

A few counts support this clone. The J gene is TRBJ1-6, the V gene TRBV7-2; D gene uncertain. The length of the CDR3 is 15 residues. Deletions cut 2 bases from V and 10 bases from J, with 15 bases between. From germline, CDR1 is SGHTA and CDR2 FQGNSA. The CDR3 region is CASSLTSLEGSPLHF. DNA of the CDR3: TGTGCCAGCAGCTTAACGAGTTTGGAGGGATCACCCCTCCACTTT. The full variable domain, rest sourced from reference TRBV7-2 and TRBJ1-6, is GAGVSQSPSNKVTEKGKDVELRCDPISGHTALYWYRQSLGQGLEFLIYFQGNSAPDKSGLPSDRFSAERTGGSVSTLTIQRTQQEDSAVYLCASSLTSLEGSPLHFGNGTRLTVT.

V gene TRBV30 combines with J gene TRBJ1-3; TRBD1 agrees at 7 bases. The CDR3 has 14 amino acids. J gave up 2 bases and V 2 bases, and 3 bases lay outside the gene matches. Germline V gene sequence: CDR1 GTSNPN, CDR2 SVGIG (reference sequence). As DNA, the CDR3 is TGTGCCTGGAGTTCCGGGACAGCTGGAAACACCATATATTTT. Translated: CAWSSGTAGNTIYF.

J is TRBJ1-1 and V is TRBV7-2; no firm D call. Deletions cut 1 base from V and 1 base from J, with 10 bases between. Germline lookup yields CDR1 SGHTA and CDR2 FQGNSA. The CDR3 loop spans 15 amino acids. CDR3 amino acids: CASSLVGGSNTEAFF. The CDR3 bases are TGTGCCAGCAGCTTAGTGGGCGGGTCGAACACTGAAGCTTTCTTT.

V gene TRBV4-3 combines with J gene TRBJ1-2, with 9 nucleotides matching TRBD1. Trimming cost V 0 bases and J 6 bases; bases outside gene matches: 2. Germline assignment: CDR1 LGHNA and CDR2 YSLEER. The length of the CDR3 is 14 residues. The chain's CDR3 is CASSQEWDRDGYTF. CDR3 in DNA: TGCGCCAGCAGCCAAGAGTGGGACAGGGATGGCTACACCTTC.

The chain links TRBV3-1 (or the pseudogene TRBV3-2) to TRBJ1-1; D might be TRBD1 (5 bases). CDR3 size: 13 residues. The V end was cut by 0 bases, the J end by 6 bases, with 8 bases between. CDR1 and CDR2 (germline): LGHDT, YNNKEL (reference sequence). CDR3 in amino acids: CASSQDGGSEAFF. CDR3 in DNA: TGTGCCAGCAGCCAAGATGGGGGGTCTGAAGCTTTCTTT.

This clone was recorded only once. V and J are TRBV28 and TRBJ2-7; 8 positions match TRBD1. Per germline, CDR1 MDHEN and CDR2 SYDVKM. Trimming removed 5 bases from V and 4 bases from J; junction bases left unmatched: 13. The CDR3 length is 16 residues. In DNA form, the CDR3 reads TGTGCCAGCAGTCCATTAACAGGGGGAGAATCATACGAGCAGTACTTC. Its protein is CASSPLTGGESYEQYF.

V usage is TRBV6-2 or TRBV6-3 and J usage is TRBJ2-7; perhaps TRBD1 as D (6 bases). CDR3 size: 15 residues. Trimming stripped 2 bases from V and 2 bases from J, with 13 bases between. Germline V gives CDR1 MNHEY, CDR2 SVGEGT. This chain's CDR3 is CASSYTLGDTYEQYF. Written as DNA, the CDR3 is TGTGCCAGCAGTTACACCCTCGGGGACACCTACGAGCAGTACTTC.

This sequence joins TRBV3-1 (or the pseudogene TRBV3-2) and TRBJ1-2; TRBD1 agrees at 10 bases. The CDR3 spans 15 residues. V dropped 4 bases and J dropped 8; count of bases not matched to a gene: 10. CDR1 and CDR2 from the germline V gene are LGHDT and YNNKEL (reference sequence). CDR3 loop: CASSRRDRGGKGYTF. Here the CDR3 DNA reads TGTGCCAGCAGCCGCAGGGACAGGGGAGGGAAAGGCTACACCTTC.

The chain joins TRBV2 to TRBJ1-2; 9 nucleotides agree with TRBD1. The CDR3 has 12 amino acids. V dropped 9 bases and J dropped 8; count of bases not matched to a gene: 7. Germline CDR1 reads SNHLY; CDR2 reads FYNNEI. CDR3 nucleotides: TGTGCCAGTATTACAGGGGGCAACGGCTACACCTTC. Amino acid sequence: CASITGGNGYTF.

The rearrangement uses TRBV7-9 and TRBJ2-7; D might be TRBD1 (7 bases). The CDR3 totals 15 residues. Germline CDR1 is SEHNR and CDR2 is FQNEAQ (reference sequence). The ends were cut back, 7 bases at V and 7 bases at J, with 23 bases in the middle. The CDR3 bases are TGTGCCAGCACCAAAGTATCCAGGGGGGCAGGGGAGCAGTACTTC. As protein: CASTKVSRGAGEQYF.

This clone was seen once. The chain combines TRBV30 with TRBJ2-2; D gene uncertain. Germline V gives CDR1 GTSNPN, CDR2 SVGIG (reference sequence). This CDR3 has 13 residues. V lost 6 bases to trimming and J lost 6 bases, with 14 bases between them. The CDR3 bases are TGTGCCTGTAGACCGACCCAGGCCGGGGAGCTGTTTTTT. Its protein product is CACRPTQAGELFF.